This is a list of T cell receptor beta chains from one sample in a study of T cell repertoires in cytomegalovirus infection. TCRdb re-analysed the reads in MiXCR, keeping a single row per CDR3 protein. The sample yields a few hundred thousand distinct CDR3 sequences, 9.1% seen once. The specimen sequenced was PBMCs. The receptor source for this set is a human donor in good health (CMV status not recorded). Some clones in this sample may be carry-over from other donors' samples. The CDR3 runs from the conserved cysteine through the conserved F or W.

CASRMTGGRYEQYF	TRBJ2-7	TRBV28
CASRKAGGGSDTQYF	TRBJ2-3	TRBV28
CASSLTGGTGELFF	TRBJ2-2	TRBV11-2
CASSLSGAGVYTEAFF	TRBJ1-1	TRBV7-3
CASSQPLRGTSGNGYEQFF	TRBJ2-1	TRBV6-5
CASSPLGGSYNEQFF	TRBJ2-1	TRBV7-2
CASSHKQGGTEAFF	TRBJ1-1	TRBV14
CASMRVQGDTEAFF	TRBJ1-1	TRBV19
CASRFPGQGARYGYTF	TRBJ1-2	TRBV7-2
CASSLQGAPGETQYF	TRBJ2-5	TRBV7-3
CASSSDRRTDTQYF	TRBJ2-3	TRBV7-2
CASSPLGGGGNTIYF	TRBJ1-3	TRBV7-2
CASSYEGAAISGANVLTF	TRBJ2-6	TRBV6-8
CASSLDMIEAFF	TRBJ1-1	TRBV18
CASSSRGQGTGELFF	TRBJ2-2	TRBV7-8
CASSLGPSSSEQYF	TRBJ2-7	TRBV7-9
CASSLDSGREKLFF	TRBJ1-4	TRBV7-8
CASSLFETAFF	TRBJ1-1	TRBV7-4
CASSLVGAREQYF	TRBJ2-7	TRBV27
CASSQVQRGRVEQYF	TRBJ2-7	TRBV14
CASSRRLAGAHNEQFF	TRBJ2-1	TRBV7-2
CASSLLIQSSYEQYF	TRBJ2-7	TRBV7-2
CASSDRGPSYEQYF	TRBJ2-7	TRBV6-1
CASNFRTSPREQYF	TRBJ2-7	TRBV10-2
CASRPGGTTDTQYF	TRBJ2-3	TRBV2
CASSFTSGTYNEQFF	TRBJ2-1	TRBV7-2
CASSLDLRGQETQYF	TRBJ2-5	TRBV7-2
CASSPITGRRSSGANVLTF	TRBJ2-6	TRBV18
CASSVGQGYTF	TRBJ1-2	TRBV2
CASSRGLAETQYF	TRBJ2-5	TRBV7-2
CASSSRRVEAFF	TRBJ1-1	TRBV28
CASRDRTGTNQPQHF	TRBJ1-5	TRBV2
CASSLGGTIGGYTF	TRBJ1-2	TRBV28
CASVATSNQPQHF	TRBJ1-5	TRBV28
CASSPPTLQPQHF	TRBJ1-5	TRBV28
CASSQGQGGKGQPQHF	TRBJ1-5	TRBV4-3
CSARVTGTGNTIYF	TRBJ1-3	TRBV20-1
CASSTLGPATQYF	TRBJ2-5	TRBV7-8
CASSRRVNEKLFF	TRBJ1-4	TRBV7-2
CASRQQGAAGNTIYF	TRBJ1-3	TRBV6-1
CASTLAGLGANVLTF	TRBJ2-6	TRBV12-3/TRBV12-4
CASSVTGTGDGYTF	TRBJ1-2	TRBV9
CASTDRVATEAFF	TRBJ1-1	TRBV6-1
CASSLENQGPGYTF	TRBJ1-2	TRBV7-9